Sequencing of this T cell receptor (beta chain) was carried out in a study of blood T cell repertoires in COVID-19. Across the study: Whether acute or convalescent, the COVID-19 samples came from the United States, Italy and Spain. From T cells, B-cell-depleted T cells, or PBMCs came the material, which was cDNA or gDNA.

The germline V gene encodes CDR1 SGHTA and CDR2 FQGNSA. J lost 5 bases, V lost 5 bases, and 7 bases had no gene match. The CDR3 covers 15 residues. Original processing notes: The assay estimated nucleated cells by amplifying reference gene primers. TCRdb keeps only in-frame clones here, not all; method: immunoSEQ multiplex PCR. V, J and clone size derive from that table, while D and trimming were established from the DNA sequence. Here the sample spans 150,000 to 200,000 clones, around 87% being singletons. The sample consisted of peripheral blood. This chain uses TRBV7-2 with TRBJ1-5; TRBD1 agrees at 9 bases. The clonotype was recovered from a woman older than 75 in a cohort sampled during active or convalescent COVID-19. The DNA for the CDR3 is TGTGCCAGCAGCCCCGGACAGGGGTGGGATCAGCCCCAGCATTTT. Translating gives CASSPGQGWDQPQHF.